This entry lists 11 T cell receptor beta chains sequenced from one sample in a study of graft-versus-host responses after intestinal transplantation. Their recognized antigens are unknown. Method: immunoSEQ multiplex PCR; TCRdb's copy keeps in-frame clones and lacks some. The table lists under 140,000 clones, just over 90% of them singletons. Sequenced material: unstimulated CD8+ T cells sorted from spleen or lymph node cells, taken before intestinal transplant. Receptors were obtained from a human donor who received an intestinal transplant.

The V and J genes are TRBV29-1 and TRBJ2-7, with TRBD1 identical over 12 bases. Looked up from germline, CDR1 is SQVTM and CDR2 is ANQGSEA. V lost 4 bases, J lost 2 bases, and 3 bases stayed unmatched. The length of the CDR3 is 14 residues. CDR3 coding DNA: TGCAGCGTTGGGGACAGGGGGCGCCCCTACGAGCAGTACTTC. This codes for CSVGDRGRPYEQYF.

This sequence joins TRBV6-5 and TRBJ2-1, with 9 positions matching TRBD1. The length of the CDR3 is 15 residues. CDR1 is MNHEY and CDR2 is SVGAGI in the germline V gene. V lost 5 bases to trimming and J lost 7 bases; unmatched junction nucleotides: 9. The CDR3 coding sequence is TGTGCCAGCAGTCCCGGGACAGGGAATAGTAATGAGCAGTTCTTC. It codes for CASSPGTGNSNEQFF.

This clone was counted a single time. This sequence joins TRBV28 and TRBJ1-4, with a tentative D call TRBD1 (5 bases). Deletions cut 8 bases from V and 1 base from J, with 14 bases between. The germline gives CDR1 MDHEN, CDR2 SYDVKM. The CDR3 is 15 amino acids. CDR3 coding DNA: TGTGCCAGCGGCCGACAGCGACTAACTAATGAAAAACTGTTTTTT. It codes for CASGRQRLTNEKLFF.

This clone was found once. The chain combines TRBV9 with TRBJ1-1; no reliable D call. Deletions cut 3 bases from V and 3 bases from J, with 6 bases between. The CDR3 covers 12 residues. Germline CDR1 SGDLS, CDR2 YYNGEE. The DNA of the CDR3 is TGTGCCAGCAGCGCAACAGACACTGAAGCTTTCTTT. It codes for CASSATDTEAFF.

The chain combines TRBV28 with TRBJ2-3; D not resolved. This CDR3 is built from 16 residues. Per the germline V gene, CDR1 is MDHEN and CDR2 is SYDVKM. V was shortened by 5 bases and J by 1 base, with 16 bases between the two germline ends. The CDR3 DNA reads TGTGCCAGCAGTCTCGGCGTTTCCGCCCGCACAGATACGCAGTATTTT. The encoded protein is CASSLGVSARTDTQYF. Complete variable domain (other parts from reference TRBV28 and TRBJ2-3): DVKVTQSSRYLVKRTGEKVFLECVQDMDHENMFWYRQDPGLGLRLIYFSYDVKMKEKGDIPEGYSVSREKKERFSLILESASTNQTSMYLCASSLGVSARTDTQYFGPGTRLTVL.

V is TRBV28 and J is TRBJ2-3, with D perhaps matching TRBD2 (5 bases). Trimming took off 5 bases at V and 4 bases at J, with 13 bases between the two ends. Germline V gives CDR1 MDHEN, CDR2 SYDVKM. This CDR3 spans 14 amino acids. In DNA, the CDR3 is TGTGCCAGCAGTCCCAGGACTGTGGCAGATACGCAGTATTTT. This encodes CASSPRTVADTQYF.

J is TRBJ1-3 and V is TRBV18; weak D call: TRBD1 (5 bases). Trimming took 3 bases from V and 0 from J, leaving 15 bases between them. Germline lookup yields CDR1 KGHSH and CDR2 LQKENI. This CDR3 spans 17 amino acids. CDR3 in DNA: TGTGCCAGCTCACCGAACGGGGACGGACCCTCTGGAAACACCATATATTTT. Its translation: CASSPNGDGPSGNTIYF.

Only one count was recorded for this clone. The V and J genes are TRBV28 and TRBJ2-3; 8 positions match TRBD1. The CDR3 consists of 16 residues. Germline CDR1 MDHEN, CDR2 SYDVKM. V trimming: 5 bases; J trimming: 2 bases; junction bases outside the gene matches: 9. The CDR3 coding sequence is TGTGCCAGCAGTATACGACAGGGGTCAAACACAGATACGCAGTATTTT. Amino acid sequence: CASSIRQGSNTDTQYF.

The chain joins TRBV21-1 to TRBJ1-2; TRBD1 is the table's D call and was not checked against the DNA. TRBV21-1 is designated a pseudogene. The CDR3 length is 16 residues. Written as DNA, the CDR3 is TGTGCCTTCCGATTCCCCACGACAGGGCCCCAGGGTGGCTACACCTTC. This translates into CAFRFPTTGPQGGYTF.

The genes are TRBV11-1 and TRBJ2-3, with TRBD1 matching 11 bases. The CDR3 consists of 15 residues. CDR1 SGHAT and CDR2 FQDESV come from the germline V gene (reference sequence). J lost 6 bases, V lost 5 bases, and 7 bases had no gene match. The CDR3: CASSTGQGAGDTQYF. CDR3 in DNA: TGTGCCAGCAGCACCGGACAGGGGGCAGGGGATACGCAGTATTTT.

The chain employs TRBV6-1 and TRBJ2-2; 9 positions agree with TRBD1. Germline V lookup: CDR1 MNHNS, CDR2 SASEGT. With 5 bases clipped from V and 0 bases from J, the junction kept 1 base outside the gene matches. The CDR3 extends over 15 amino acids. The CDR3 nucleotides are TGTGCCAGCAGTCGGACAGGGGCGAACACCGGGGAGCTGTTTTTT. Translating it yields CASSRTGANTGELFF.